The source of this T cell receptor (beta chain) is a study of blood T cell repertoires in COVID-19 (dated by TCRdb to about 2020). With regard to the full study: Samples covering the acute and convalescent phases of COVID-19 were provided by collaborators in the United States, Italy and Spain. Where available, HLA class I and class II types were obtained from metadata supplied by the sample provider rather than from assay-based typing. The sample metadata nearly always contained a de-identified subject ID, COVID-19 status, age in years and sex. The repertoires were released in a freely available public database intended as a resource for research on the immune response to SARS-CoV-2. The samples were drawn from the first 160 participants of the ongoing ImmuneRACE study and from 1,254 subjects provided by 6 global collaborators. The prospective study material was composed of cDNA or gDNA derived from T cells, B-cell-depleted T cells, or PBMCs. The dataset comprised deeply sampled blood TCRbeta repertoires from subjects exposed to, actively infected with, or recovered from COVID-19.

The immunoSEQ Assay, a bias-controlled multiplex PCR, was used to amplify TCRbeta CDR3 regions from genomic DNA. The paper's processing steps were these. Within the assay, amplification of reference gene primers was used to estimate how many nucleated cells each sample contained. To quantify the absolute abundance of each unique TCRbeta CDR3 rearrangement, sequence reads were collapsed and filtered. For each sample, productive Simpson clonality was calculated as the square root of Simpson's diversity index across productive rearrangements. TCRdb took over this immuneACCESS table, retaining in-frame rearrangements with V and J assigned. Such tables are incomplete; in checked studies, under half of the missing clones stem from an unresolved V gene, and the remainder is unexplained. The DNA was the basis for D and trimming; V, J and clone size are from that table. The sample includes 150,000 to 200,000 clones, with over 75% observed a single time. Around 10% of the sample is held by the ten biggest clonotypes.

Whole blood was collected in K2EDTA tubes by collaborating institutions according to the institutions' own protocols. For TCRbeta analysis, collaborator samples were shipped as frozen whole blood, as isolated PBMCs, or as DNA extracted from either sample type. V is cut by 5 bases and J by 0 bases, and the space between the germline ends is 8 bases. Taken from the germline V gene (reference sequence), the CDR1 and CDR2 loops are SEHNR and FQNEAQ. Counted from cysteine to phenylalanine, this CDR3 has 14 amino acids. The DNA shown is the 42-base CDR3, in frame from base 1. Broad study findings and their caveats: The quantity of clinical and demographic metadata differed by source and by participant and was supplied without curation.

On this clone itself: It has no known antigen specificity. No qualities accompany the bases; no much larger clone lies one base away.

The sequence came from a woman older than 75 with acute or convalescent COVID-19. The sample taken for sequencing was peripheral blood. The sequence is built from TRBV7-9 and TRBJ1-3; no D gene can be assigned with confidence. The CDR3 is CASSTRSSGNTIYF. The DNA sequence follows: TGTGCCAGCAGCACCCGGAGCTCTGGAAACACCATATATTTT.